Following are 32 T cell receptor beta chains from one sample sequenced in a study of Graves' ophthalmopathy and Graves' hyperthyroidism. The TCR beta CDR3 regions underwent amplification from RNA transcripts. Second-round multiplex PCR came after first-round RT-PCR with HTBI primers. TCRdb redid the calling of the multiplex PCR reads with MiXCR, one entry per CDR3 protein. The sample yields 210,000 or so distinct CDR3 sequences, just under 30% seen once. The specimen was peripheral blood. The receptor set was obtained from a man aged 50 or older with Graves' ophthalmopathy.

With regard to this clonotype: The conserved final phenylalanine or tryptophan is absent from the CDR3, which likely points to a read error. The DNA is omitted, as the CDR3 cannot be located on it reliably, and the CDR3 follows TCRdb's listing. V gene TRBV5-6 combines with J gene TRBJ1-2. The CDR3 contains 13 residues when both ends are counted. The germline V gene encodes CDR1 SGHDT and CDR2 YYEEEE. The CDR3 sequence is CASSLDSTMATPL.

There are many counts of this clonotype. This chain uses TRBV20-1 with TRBJ1-1, with D maybe TRBD1 (6 bases). The CDR3 sequence is 11 residues long. V shed 3 bases and J shed 11 bases, with 13 bases lying between them. Germline loops: CDR1 DFQATT, CDR2 SNEGSKA (reference sequence). Written as DNA, the CDR3 is TGCAGTGCTAGTCACGACAGGTCTGCTTTCTTT. Its protein is CSASHDRSAFF.

This clonotype was observed many times. This clone may be a read error of a much larger clone one base away. CDR3 protein: CASSRGLAASYEQYF. In DNA, the CDR3 is TGTGCCAGCAGCCGCGGACTAGCGGCCTCCTACGAGCAGTACTTC. This chain uses TRBV3-1 with TRBJ2-7; 10 bases match TRBD2. This CDR3 has 15 residues. Trimming at V came to 4 bases and at J to 0 bases, leaving 3 bases not matched to a gene. CDR1 and CDR2 (germline): LGHDT, YNNKEL (reference sequence).

This clonotype was detected many times. The CDR3 is CASSIGLDSYEQYF. In nucleotides, the CDR3 is TGTGCCAGCAGCATAGGGTTGGACTCCTACGAGCAGTACTTC. The rearrangement joins TRBV2 to TRBJ2-7; D remains unclear. The germline V gene encodes CDR1 SNHLY and CDR2 FYNNEI. V lost 6 bases and J lost 0, with 12 bases in between. The CDR3 covers 14 residues.

This clonotype was found many times. The V call is TRBV2, the J call TRBJ2-7; TRBD2 agrees at 9 bases. The CDR3 is 18 amino acids. Germline V gene lookup returns CDR1 SNHLY and CDR2 FYNNEI. V gave up 4 bases and J gave up 4 bases; unmatched junction bases: 17. As DNA, the CDR3 is TGTGCCAGCAGTGGGGGACCCCGACTAGGCGGGAGGGGGTACGAGCAGTACTTC. It is translated as CASSGGPRLGGRGYEQYF.

This clonotype was found many times. The rearrangement uses TRBV12-3 or TRBV12-4 and TRBJ1-2, with D uncertain. This CDR3 has 11 residues. The V gene lost 3 bases and the J gene lost 8 bases, with 7 bases spanning the gap. The CDR3 loop is CASSFGSGYTF. The DNA of the CDR3 is TGTGCCAGCAGTTTTGGGAGCGGCTACACCTTC.

In this sample, this clonotype turned up many times. The chain recombines TRBV2 with TRBJ1-5; D is possibly TRBD1 (5 bases). V was shortened by 8 bases and J by 7 bases, with 15 bases between the two germline ends. Germline CDR1 reads SNHLY; CDR2 reads FYNNEI. The CDR3 totals 13 residues. The CDR3: CASDKGRGQPQHF. In DNA, the CDR3 is TGTGCCAGCGATAAGGGGAGGGGCCAGCCCCAGCATTTT.

This clonotype was counted ten times or more. This chain connects TRBV12-3 or TRBV12-4 to TRBJ2-5; D unresolved. There are 13 residues in the CDR3. The V and J ends lost 4 bases and 5 bases respectively, with 11 bases between them. The CDR3 DNA reads TGTGCCAGCAGTTCCCCTGGGTTGGAGACCCAGTACTTC. Its translation is CASSSPGLETQYF.

Only a few counts were recorded for this clonotype. V usage is TRBV28 and J usage is TRBJ1-6; 7 positions agree with TRBD1. The germline gives CDR1 MDHEN, CDR2 SYDVKM. The trim removed 6 bases at V and 7 bases at J, leaving 6 bases unmatched. The CDR3 extends over 14 amino acids. The CDR3 spells CASRTDRRNSPLHF. The DNA of the CDR3 is TGTGCCAGCAGAACGGACAGGAGGAATTCACCCCTCCACTTT.

The CDR3 region has the DNA TGTGCCAGCAGTCTCTCGACAGGGATCTCCTACGAGCAGTACTTC. Translated: CASSLSTGISYEQYF. The chain couples TRBV28 to TRBJ2-7, with 7 bases matching TRBD1. The CDR3 extends over 15 amino acids. Germline CDR1 MDHEN, CDR2 SYDVKM. The V segment lost 5 bases and the J segment 0 bases; nucleotides outside the gene matches: 7.

This chain connects TRBV6-2 or TRBV6-3 to TRBJ2-2; D is uncertain. Deletions cut 5 bases from V and 7 bases from J, with 23 bases between. This CDR3 is 17 amino acids long. CDR1 and CDR2 (germline): MNHEY, SVGEGT. The CDR3 DNA reads TGTGCCAGCAGTCCCAGGTCGGCATTCCCTCCTCTCGGGGAGCTGTTTTTT. Protein product: CASSPRSAFPPLGELFF.

This clonotype came up many times. The chain carries TRBV9 and TRBJ2-3; D may correspond to TRBD1 or TRBD2 (6 bases each). Germline CDR1 SGDLS, CDR2 YYNGEE. The ends were cut back, 3 bases at V and 3 bases at J, with 14 bases in the middle. CDR3 length equals 15 residues. This CDR3 reads CASSAGGGLTDTQYF. CDR3 sequence (DNA): TGTGCCAGCAGCGCCGGAGGGGGGTTGACAGATACGCAGTATTTT.

This clonotype was seen at least ten times. Possible read error: a much larger clone is one base away. The chain employs TRBV12-3 or TRBV12-4 and TRBJ2-5; no firm D call. The CDR3 is 12 amino acids. V was trimmed by 1 base and J by 5 bases, leaving 5 bases between them. The CDR3 bases are TGTGCCAGCAGTTTAGGGTGGGAGACCCAGTACTTC. Its translation is CASSLGWETQYF.

This clonotype was counted ten times or more. This chain joins TRBV10-3 and TRBJ2-5; no clear D. V gave up 2 bases and J gave up 2 bases, with 9 bases separating them. The germline gives CDR1 ENHRY, CDR2 SYGVKD. CDR3 size: 14 residues. CDR3 DNA: TGTGCCATCAGTGAGAACGGGCTGCAAGAGACCCAGTACTTC. Its translation is CAISENGLQETQYF.

There are many counts of this clonotype. The V and J genes are TRBV19 and TRBJ2-7, with 11 nucleotides matching TRBD2. Germline lookup yields CDR1 LNHDA and CDR2 SQIVND (reference sequence). The CDR3 sequence is 15 residues long. V was clipped by 3 bases and J by 5 bases; unmatched bases: 6. CDR3: CASSITATSGNEQYF. The CDR3 DNA is TGTGCCAGTAGTATCACAGCGACTAGCGGGAACGAGCAGTACTTC.

The gene calls are TRBV6-1 and TRBJ1-5; D might be TRBD1 (6 bases). Germline values: CDR1 MNHNS, CDR2 SASEGT. V was trimmed by 7 bases and J by 0 bases, leaving 10 bases between them. The length of the CDR3 is 14 residues. This CDR3 is CASMRGFSNQPQHF. The CDR3, as DNA: TGTGCCAGCATGAGGGGGTTTAGCAATCAGCCCCAGCATTTT.

Many counts were recorded for this clonotype. The chain links TRBV15 to TRBJ1-2; D unresolved. Germline V gene sequence: CDR1 LNHNV, CDR2 YYDKDF (reference sequence). The CDR3 length is 15 residues. V gave up 0 bases and J gave up 4 bases, with 12 bases separating them. This CDR3 reads CATSRDRRESYGYTF. CDR3 bases: TGTGCCACCAGCAGAGATCGAAGAGAGAGCTATGGCTACACCTTC.

The chain joins TRBV11-2 to TRBJ1-2; D is uncertain. Germline CDR1 is SGHAT and CDR2 is FQNNGV. The CDR3 sequence is 14 residues long. V lost 5 bases and J 1 base, leaving 11 bases between the germline ends. The CDR3 here is CASSQNGNNYGYTF. Here the CDR3 DNA reads TGTGCCAGCAGCCAAAATGGGAATAACTATGGCTACACCTTC.

This clonotype was counted ten times or more. The rearrangement links TRBV27 to TRBJ2-2; D unresolved. Germline V lookup: CDR1 MNHEY, CDR2 SMNVEV (reference sequence). V was trimmed by 5 bases and J by 4 bases, leaving 11 bases between them. The CDR3 is made up of 14 amino acids. CDR3 loop: CASSPKLRTGELFF. In DNA, the CDR3 is TGTGCCAGCAGTCCCAAACTCCGCACCGGGGAGCTGTTTTTT.

Ten or more counts support this clonotype. The DNA of the CDR3 is TGTGCCAGCAGTTTAGGACTAGCGGTTAGCGGCTACGAGCAGTACTTC. This sequence encodes CASSLGLAVSGYEQYF. The chain couples TRBV12-3 or TRBV12-4 to TRBJ2-7; 9 bases match TRBD2. CDR3 size: 16 residues. The V segment lost 1 base and the J segment 3 bases; nucleotides outside the gene matches: 7.

This clonotype was seen at least ten times. The CDR3 loop reads CAISERDRGLNYSPLHF. CDR3 DNA: TGTGCCATCAGTGAGAGGGACAGGGGGCTTAATTATTCACCCCTCCACTTT. This sequence joins TRBV10-3 and TRBJ1-6, with TRBD1 matching over 12 bases. Trimming at V came to 2 bases and at J to 8 bases, leaving 7 bases not matched to a gene. Germline assignment: CDR1 ENHRY and CDR2 SYGVKD. The CDR3 runs to 17 residues.

The gene calls are TRBV7-8 and TRBJ2-5, with no clear D. Germline V CDR1 and CDR2: SGHVS, FQNEAQ. V lost 6 bases and J lost 5, with 7 bases in between. This CDR3 contains 11 residues. The CDR3, as DNA: TGTGCCAGCAGTAGGATGGAGACCCAGTACTTC. Protein product: CASSRMETQYF.

This clonotype was seen more than once but under ten times. This chain links TRBV28 with TRBJ2-5, with D possibly called TRBD1 or TRBD2 (5 bases each). Looked up from germline, CDR1 is MDHEN and CDR2 is SYDVKM. V dropped 5 bases and J dropped 4 bases, with 11 bases sitting between them. The CDR3 contains 13 residues. CDR3 sequence reads: CASSIGTGETQYF. The CDR3 DNA is TGTGCCAGCAGTATCGGGACGGGAGAGACCCAGTACTTC.

In its sample, this clonotype was seen many times. The rearrangement links TRBV28 to TRBJ1-1; weak D call: TRBD1 (5 bases). The CDR3 has 12 residues. The ends were cut back, 8 bases at V and 9 bases at J, with 16 bases in the middle. Germline V CDR1 and CDR2: MDHEN, SYDVKM. CDR3 sequence: CASLLPPGKAFF. The CDR3 DNA follows: TGTGCCAGCCTTCTCCCCCCAGGGAAAGCTTTCTTT.

CDR3: CASSYTRGHQPQHF. The CDR3 DNA reads TGTGCCAGCAGTTATACAAGGGGGCATCAGCCCCAGCATTTT. The chain is built from TRBV12-3 or TRBV12-4 and TRBJ1-5, with TRBD1 matching over 7 bases. Trimming removed 4 bases from V and 5 bases from J; junction bases left unmatched: 5. This CDR3 region has 14 residues.

The chain is built from TRBV12-3 or TRBV12-4 and TRBJ1-3; D may be TRBD1 (6 bases). The CDR3 sequence is 15 residues long. V was shortened by 6 bases and J by 2 bases, with 14 bases between the two germline ends. The CDR3 reads CASRPGGGTGNTIYF. CDR3 DNA sequence: TGTGCCAGCAGACCGGGGGGGGGCACTGGAAACACCATATATTTT.

This clonotype appeared many times. The CDR3 protein is CASMGLAFEQYF. CDR3 nucleotide sequence: TGTGCCAGCATGGGACTAGCATTCGAGCAGTACTTC. The chain employs TRBV12-3 or TRBV12-4 and TRBJ2-7; 9 bases are a match to TRBD2. The CDR3 runs to 12 residues. The trim removed 7 bases at V and 6 bases at J, leaving 4 bases unmatched.

This chain joins TRBV10-1 and TRBJ2-5; D ambiguous. The CDR3 is 16 amino acids. Trimming pared 0 bases from V and 0 bases from J, leaving 11 bases between. Germline V gene lookup returns CDR1 WNHNN and CDR2 SYGVQD (reference sequence). The CDR3 sequence: CASSESGLRDQETQYF. The CDR3 DNA follows: TGCGCCAGCAGTGAGTCGGGTTTACGGGACCAAGAGACCCAGTACTTC.

The chain is built from TRBV6-1 and TRBJ2-7, with D perhaps TRBD1 or TRBD2 (5 bases each). V lost 5 bases and J 3 bases, leaving 17 bases between the germline ends. Germline-derived CDR1 and CDR2 are MNHNS and SASEGT. The CDR3 is 15 amino acids. The DNA of the CDR3 is TGTGCCAGCAGTCGACACGGGGCCGGAGACTACGAGCAGTACTTC. Translation: CASSRHGAGDYEQYF.

At least ten counts were recorded for this clonotype. This chain joins TRBV12-3 or TRBV12-4 and TRBJ1-1; 7 nucleotides match TRBD1. The CDR3 covers 14 residues. V shed 4 bases, J shed 4 bases, and the junction held 6 bases outside the gene matches. CDR3 in DNA: TGTGCCAGCAGTTCGACAGGGAGCCCCACTGAAGCTTTCTTT. It codes for CASSSTGSPTEAFF.

Ten or more counts support this clonotype. This chain links TRBV13 with TRBJ1-2; D is possibly TRBD1 (5 bases). V lost 0 bases to trimming and J lost 0 bases, with 17 bases between them. Germline V gene sequence: CDR1 PRHDT, CDR2 FYEKMQ (reference sequence). This CDR3 comprises 18 residues. CDR3 DNA sequence: TGTGCCAGCAGCTTAGGCAGCGGCGGGACGGGGGCTAACTATGGCTACACCTTC. Protein sequence: CASSLGSGGTGANYGYTF.

This clonotype was seen repeatedly, ten times or more. V is TRBV11-3 and J is TRBJ2-2, with 8 bases lining up with TRBD1. J gave up 1 base and V 6 bases, and 4 bases lay outside the gene matches. The CDR3 runs 15 residues. Germline lookup yields CDR1 SGHNT and CDR2 YENEEA. The CDR3 DNA follows: TGTGCCAGCAGTTCCGGACAGGGGAACACCGGGGAGCTGTTTTTT. It yields the protein CASSSGQGNTGELFF.